This TCR beta chain is drawn from a study of CD8 T cells in Susac syndrome. The RNA, about 0.45 to 1 ug, was put through reverse transcription using random hexamers. MiXCR, run by TCRdb on the immunoSEQ multiplex PCR reads, gives a single entry per CDR3 protein. The sample lists nearly 110,000 distinct CDR3 sequences, roughly 94% occurring once. The V end lost 8 bases, the J end lost 2 bases, and 8 bases lay between the germline ends. The CDR3 sequence is 12 residues long. Germline V CDR1 and CDR2: MNHEY, SMNVEV (reference sequence). Sequencing of TCR beta was performed on blood CD8+ T cells and on blood CD4+ T cells. The patients with Susac syndrome were individuals who fulfilled the recently defined diagnostic criteria for disease that was either definite or probable. Negative isolation yielded the CD8+ and CD4+ T cells, while FACS enriched the TEMRA cells.

The sequenced material came from CD8+ T cells from PBMCs. The receptor's source is a human donor with Susac syndrome. The gene calls are TRBV27 and TRBJ2-3, with TRBD1 as a possible D gene (5 bases). The CDR3 sequence: CASQGFTDTQYF. The DNA for the CDR3 is TGTGCCAGCCAGGGTTTCACAGATACGCAGTATTTT.